The source of this T cell receptor beta chain is a study of T-cell reconstitution after alpha-beta-depleted transplantation in children. V lost 3 bases to trimming and J lost 4 bases; unmatched junction nucleotides: 6. The CDR3 totals 15 residues. The table lists this clonotype with many counts. Preparation of the TCRbeta library used unique molecular identifiers. MiXCR was run by TCRdb on the PCR reads, yielding one entry per CDR3 protein. The sample lists some 26,000 distinct CDR3 sequences, 15% to 20% occurring once. The receptor comes from a male patient aged 2-10 years who had a stem cell transplant for acute lymphoblastic leukemia, so the T cells may come from the graft donor. The chain couples TRBV12-3 or TRBV12-4 to TRBJ2-3, with TRBD2 identical over 8 bases. The sample consisted of PBMCs, mostly from graft donor cells, taken 60 days after TCRalphabeta/CD19-depleted stem cell transplant. In DNA, the CDR3 is TGTGCCAGCAGTTTCATACCGGGGGGGGCAGATACGCAGTATTTT. This codes for CASSFIPGGADTQYF.